This T cell receptor (beta chain) was sequenced for a study of T cells expressing NK-cell markers. Study details: Obtained from sorted CD3+CD56+NKG2C+, CD3+CD56+NKG2C- and CD3+CD56-NKG2C+ T cells were the TCR beta repertoires.

In generating TCR beta cDNA, 5'RACE template switching with UMIs was used. Reanalyzing the 5' RACE reads, TCRdb keeps one entry per CDR3 protein, without DNA. The repertoire table contains 500,000 to 600,000 distinct CDR3 sequences. This CDR3 region has 17 residues. Germline values: CDR1 MNHEY, CDR2 SVGAGI. The clonotype originates from a man between 18 and 35 years old in good health. The sequenced sample consisted of blood T cells: a sorted CD56 or NKG2C T cell subset, CD4+ or CD8+ T cells, or bulk PBMC T cells (not recorded which). This chain connects TRBV6-5 to TRBJ1-3. CDR3 in amino acids: CASSYSGTARDGNTIYF.